The entry below gives a single TCR beta chain sequence along with its context. The sample originates from a study of blood T cell repertoires in COVID-19. On the study more broadly: From T cells, B-cell-depleted T cells, or PBMCs came the material, which was cDNA or gDNA.

Original handling: Researchers report that nucleated cell counts were estimated from reference gene primer amplification. Sequenced by immunoSEQ multiplex PCR; TCRdb stores in-frame clones only, minus some. V and J calls and clone size are copied from that table; D and trimming were computed from the DNA. The table shows approximately 260,000 clones, with 90% occurring only once. The sequence was collected from a woman aged 40 to 55 with acute or convalescent COVID-19. Specimen: peripheral blood.

The CDR3 spells CSAPSSEQFF. The DNA of the CDR3 is TGCAGTGCCCCTTCTTCTGAGCAGTTCTTC. This chain joins TRBV20-1 and TRBJ2-1; no reliable D call. CDR1 and CDR2 (germline): DFQATT, SNEGSKA (reference sequence). CDR3 size: 10 residues. V lost 6 bases, J lost 9 bases, and 9 bases lay in between.